The 3 T cell receptor beta chains given below trace back to one sample, sequenced in a study of radiation and T cells in renal cell carcinoma. Time point reported: blood 2 weeks post-SBRT. Treatment: 15 Gy SBRT to primary tumor, nephrectomy 4 weeks later. Only in-frame clones appear in the TCRdb table, and some are missing; sequencing was by immunoSEQ multiplex PCR. Among 120,000 or so clones listed, around four fifths were seen once. The sample was blood, taken from a patient whose treatment included radiotherapy and nephrectomy. These receptors came from a woman aged 60-70 years with renal cell carcinoma.

This clone was counted a few times. The chain links TRBV6-1 to TRBJ1-1; maybe TRBD1 (6 bases). Between the trimmed V and J ends, which lost 6 bases and 7 bases, there was a span of 15 bases. This CDR3 comprises 13 residues. Germline V gene sequence: CDR1 MNHNS, CDR2 SASEGT. CDR3 amino acids: CASRPDRDNEAFF. The CDR3 nucleotides are TGTGCCAGCAGACCCGACCGGGACAATGAAGCTTTCTTT.

The rearrangement joins TRBV6-6 to TRBJ2-1; D may be TRBD1 or TRBD2 (5 bases each). CDR3 length equals 13 residues. Trimming stripped 1 base from V and 5 bases from J, with 6 bases between. Germline CDR1 is MNHNY and CDR2 is SVGAGI (reference sequence). The CDR3 protein is CASSYLGDNEQFF. CDR3 sequence (DNA): TGTGCCAGCAGTTACTTGGGGGACAATGAGCAGTTCTTC.

The rearrangement uses TRBV6-1 and TRBJ2-1; TRBD1 aligns across 7 bases. Germline CDR1 reads MNHNS; CDR2 reads SASEGT. This CDR3 has 14 residues. J gave up 12 bases and V 8 bases, and 16 bases lay outside the gene matches. DNA of the CDR3: TGTGCCAGCGTCCCCAAGACAGGGCCCCCCGGGCAGTTCTTC. This gives the protein CASVPKTGPPGQFF.